This passage covers 23 T cell receptor beta chains from one sample sequenced in a study of blood T cell repertoires in COVID-19. This table comes from immunoSEQ multiplex PCR, and its TCRdb copy is limited to in-frame clones, with some not included. The data contain about 150,000 clones, less than 90% of them singletons. The sequenced sample consisted of peripheral blood. Every receptor here comes from a man between 25 and 39 years old with COVID-19, enrolled during active disease.

The CDR3 DNA is TGTGCCAGCAGCTCCGGAGGCCCGGGGGAGACCCAGTACTTC. It yields the protein CASSSGGPGETQYF. The rearrangement uses TRBV9 and TRBJ2-5, with a tentative D call TRBD2 (5 bases). The CDR3 is made up of 14 amino acids. With 4 bases removed from V and 5 bases from J, the gap between germline ends came to 15 bases. CDR1 and CDR2 (germline): SGDLS, YYNGEE.

The V and J genes are TRBV19 and TRBJ1-1; no firm D call. Trimming left V 2 bases short and J 5 bases short, with 9 bases between. The germline CDR1 and CDR2 sequences are LNHDA and SQIVND (reference sequence). The CDR3 is 13 amino acids. DNA of the CDR3: TGTGCCAGTAGTATAAGGGAGAGGACTGAAGCTTTCTTT. This gives the protein CASSIRERTEAFF.

This clone was recorded only once. The V call is TRBV7-9, the J call TRBJ2-7; TRBD1 aligns across 9 bases. Losses at the gene ends were 3 bases for V and 5 bases for J; bases not matched to a gene: 8. CDR1 is SEHNR and CDR2 is FQNEAQ in the germline V gene (reference sequence). CDR3 length equals 15 residues. The CDR3 DNA sequence: TGTGCCAGCAGCTTGACCGGGACAGGGAACGACGAGCAGTACTTC. It translates to CASSLTGTGNDEQYF.

This clone was detected only once. J is TRBJ2-7 and V is TRBV5-6, with 8 bases lining up with TRBD1. Germline CDR1 reads SGHDT; CDR2 reads YYEEEE. The CDR3 runs to 16 residues. The trim removed 3 bases at V and 4 bases at J, leaving 12 bases unmatched. The DNA for the CDR3 is TGTGCCAGCAGCTCGCGCCTGACAGGGGAAGGGTACGAGCAGTACTTC. Translation: CASSSRLTGEGYEQYF. Complete variable domain (other parts from reference TRBV5-6 and TRBJ2-7): DAGVTQSPTHLIKTRGQQVTLRCSPKSGHDTVSWYQQALGQGPQFIFQYYEEEERQRGNFPDRFSGHQFPNYSSELNVNALLLGDSALYLCASSSRLTGEGYEQYFGPGTRLTVT.

This clone was seen only once. The rearrangement uses TRBV5-1 and TRBJ1-6; 8 bases fit TRBD1. Trimming removed 3 bases from V and 6 bases from J; junction bases left unmatched: 8. CDR1 is SGHRS, CDR2 YFSETQ, per germline. This CDR3 spans 16 amino acids. The chain's CDR3 is CASSSTPDRANSPLHF. The CDR3 DNA reads TGCGCCAGCAGCTCCACCCCGGACAGGGCTAATTCACCCCTCCACTTT. Combining the CDR3 with reference TRBV5-1 and TRBJ1-6 gives the whole variable domain KAGVTQTPRYLIKTRGQQVTLSCSPISGHRSVSWYQQTPGQGLQFLFEYFSETQRNKGNFPGRFSGRQFSNSRSEMNVSTLELGDSALYLCASSSTPDRANSPLHFGNGTRLTVT.

The V gene is TRBV19, the J gene TRBJ2-3, with 8 positions matching TRBD2. With 4 bases clipped from V and 0 bases from J, the junction kept 6 bases outside the gene matches. Germline V CDR1 and CDR2: LNHDA, SQIVND (reference sequence). CDR3 length: 16 residues. The CDR3, as DNA: TGTGCCAGTAGTAAACAGGGACTAGGTAGCACAGATACGCAGTATTTT. This translates into CASSKQGLGSTDTQYF.

This chain joins TRBV25-1 and TRBJ2-5, with 11 bases that match TRBD1. J was trimmed by 5 bases and V by 4 bases; bases with no gene match: 12. Germline-derived CDR1 and CDR2 are MGHDK and SYGVNS. CDR3 length: 17 amino acids. In DNA form, the CDR3 reads TGTGCCAGCAGTGGCGGACAGGGGGCCTTAAGTGGCGAGACCCAGTACTTC. Protein: CASSGGQGALSGETQYF.

The chain links TRBV27 to TRBJ2-3; no clear D. The germline gives CDR1 MNHEY, CDR2 SMNVEV (reference sequence). This CDR3 has 15 residues. Trimming left V 3 bases short and J 1 base short, with 11 bases between. The CDR3 sequence: CASSFRGRGTDTQYF. The CDR3 DNA follows: TGTGCCAGCAGTTTTCGTGGCCGGGGCACAGATACGCAGTATTTT.

The genes are TRBV24-1 and TRBJ1-5; D uncertain. This CDR3 spans 12 amino acids. In germline, CDR1 is KGHDR, CDR2 SFDVKD. V gave up 5 bases and J gave up 4 bases, with 5 bases separating them. For the CDR3, the DNA is TGTGCCACCAGTGCCCTGAATCAGCCCCAGCATTTT. It specifies CATSALNQPQHF.

The chain uses TRBV15 and TRBJ2-4, with D hard to call. Trimming cost V 1 base and J 0 bases, with 4 bases left between them. CDR1 is LNHNV, CDR2 YYDKDF, per germline (reference sequence). The CDR3 length is 14 residues. CDR3: CATSRALAKNIQYF. In nucleotides, the CDR3 is TGTGCCACCAGCAGAGCTCTAGCCAAAAACATTCAGTACTTC.

The chain joins TRBV28 to TRBJ1-4; TRBD1 matches at 7 bases. Germline CDR1 is MDHEN and CDR2 is SYDVKM. Losses at the gene ends were 3 bases for V and 8 bases for J; bases not matched to a gene: 6. This CDR3 region has 14 residues. CDR3 amino acids: CASSFEGAGEKLFF. In DNA form, the CDR3 reads TGTGCCAGCAGTTTTGAGGGGGCAGGAGAAAAACTGTTTTTT. The whole variable domain, remainder taken from reference TRBV28 and TRBJ1-4, is DVKVTQSSRYLVKRTGEKVFLECVQDMDHENMFWYRQDPGLGLRLIYFSYDVKMKEKGDIPEGYSVSREKKERFSLILESASTNQTSMYLCASSFEGAGEKLFFGSGTQLSVL.

This chain connects TRBV28 to TRBJ1-5; perhaps TRBD1 as D (6 bases). This CDR3 contains 11 residues. The V gene lost 8 bases and the J gene lost 6 bases, with 8 bases spanning the gap. From germline, CDR1 is MDHEN and CDR2 SYDVKM. The CDR3 coding sequence is TGTGCCAGCCGGGACATTCAGCCCCAGCATTTT. Its protein product is CASRDIQPQHF.

The table lists this clone with a count of one. V usage is TRBV7-2 and J usage is TRBJ2-7; the match to TRBD1 covers 7 bases. The V gene's germline CDR1 is SGHTA and CDR2 FQGNSA. V shed 5 bases, J shed 7 bases, and the junction held 11 bases outside the gene matches. The CDR3 extends over 14 amino acids. CDR3 loop: CASSPGQPLLEQYF. CDR3 in DNA: TGTGCCAGCAGCCCGGGACAGCCGCTTTTGGAGCAGTACTTC.

This rearrangement joins TRBV9 to TRBJ1-4, with 7 bases that match TRBD1. Trimming removed 3 bases from V and 7 bases from J; junction bases left unmatched: 9. This CDR3 comprises 15 residues. The germline CDR1 and CDR2 sequences are SGDLS and YYNGEE. The CDR3 loop is CASSARDSRGEKLFF. In DNA, the CDR3 is TGTGCCAGCAGCGCACGGGACAGTCGAGGTGAAAAACTGTTTTTT.

V and J are TRBV6-5 and TRBJ2-1; TRBD2 agrees at 11 bases. V was pared by 6 bases and J by 8 bases, with 3 bases of the junction left unmatched. Germline loops: CDR1 MNHEY, CDR2 SVGAGI. CDR3 size: 13 residues. The CDR3 DNA is TGTGCCAGCAGGACTAGCGGGATCCATGAGCAGTTCTTC. Amino acid sequence: CASRTSGIHEQFF.

In nucleotides, the CDR3 is TGTGCCAGCAGTTTACTGTACGAGCAGTACTTC. Translation: CASSLLYEQYF. V and J are TRBV28 and TRBJ2-7; D is uncertain. Between the trimmed V and J ends, which lost 2 bases and 4 bases, there was a span of 3 bases. The CDR3 is made up of 11 amino acids. Germline V gives CDR1 MDHEN, CDR2 SYDVKM.

This sequence joins TRBV11-2 and TRBJ2-1; 9 bases fit TRBD2. V shed 10 bases and J 5 bases; nucleotides not matched to a gene: 6. The CDR3 is made up of 13 amino acids. Germline loops: CDR1 SGHAT, CDR2 FQNNGV. This chain's CDR3 is CATTAGGHNEQFF. CDR3 coding DNA: TGTGCCACAACAGCGGGAGGTCACAATGAGCAGTTCTTC.

The genes are TRBV28 and TRBJ2-7; TRBD2 might be the D (6 bases). Trimming pared 5 bases from V and 5 bases from J, leaving 22 bases between. Per germline, CDR1 MDHEN and CDR2 SYDVKM. This CDR3 is built from 16 residues. CDR3 DNA sequence: TGTGCCAGCAGTCCCGACGAGCGGCCTCCGGGGGACGAGCAGTACTTC. It translates to CASSPDERPPGDEQYF.

This clone was recorded once. The chain combines TRBV19 with TRBJ1-2, with 9 bases identical to TRBD1. The J segment lost 8 bases and the V segment lost 5 bases, leaving 12 bases of the junction unmatched. CDR1 and CDR2 (germline): LNHDA, SQIVND (reference sequence). This CDR3 has 15 amino acids. The CDR3 DNA reads as TGTGCCAGTAGTCTCTCTCAACAGGGGGCGCGGGGCTACACCTTC. It codes for CASSLSQQGARGYTF.

The sample holds one count of this clone. The J gene is TRBJ1-1, the V gene TRBV2, with 12 bases that match TRBD1. This CDR3 spans 15 amino acids. Looked up from germline, CDR1 is SNHLY and CDR2 is FYNNEI. J lost 6 bases, V lost 0 bases, and 2 bases had no gene match. The CDR3 DNA reads TGTGCCAGCAGTGAAGCGGGACAGGGGGCTGCTGAAGCTTTCTTT. Residues: CASSEAGQGAAEAFF.

V and J are TRBV7-8 and TRBJ2-6; TRBD2 might be the D (6 bases). Germline loops: CDR1 SGHVS, CDR2 FQNEAQ. The CDR3 has 18 amino acids. Trimming stripped 7 bases from V and 0 bases from J, with 19 bases between. This CDR3 reads CASTKNRDLSSGANVLTF. The DNA of the CDR3 is TGTGCCAGCACCAAAAATCGGGACTTATCCTCTGGGGCCAACGTCCTGACTTTC. Based on the CDR3 plus reference TRBV7-8 and TRBJ2-6, the full variable domain is GAGVSQSPRYKVAKRGQDVALRCDPISGHVSLFWYQQALGQGPEFLTYFQNEAQLDKSGLPSDRFFAERPEGSVSTLKIQRTQQEDSAVYLCASTKNRDLSSGANVLTFGAGSRLTVL.

This rearrangement joins TRBV6-2 or TRBV6-3 to TRBJ1-1; 9 bases are shared with TRBD1. Per the germline V gene, CDR1 is MNHEY and CDR2 is SVGEGT. V was pared by 6 bases and J by 1 base, with 9 bases of the junction left unmatched. The CDR3 extends over 16 amino acids. For the CDR3, the DNA is TGTGCCAGCAGACCTCAAACGGGACAGGGGAACACTGAAGCTTTCTTT. It is translated as CASRPQTGQGNTEAFF.

This clone showed up just once. The V and J genes are TRBV27 and TRBJ1-3; D possibly corresponds to TRBD1 (5 bases). The V end lost 5 bases, the J end lost 2 bases, and 16 bases lay between the germline ends. Germline CDR1 is MNHEY and CDR2 is SMNVEV (reference sequence). The CDR3 totals 16 residues. The CDR3 DNA follows: TGTGCCAGCAGTCGCGATCAAGGGGTTGCTGGAAACACCATATATTTT. Amino acids: CASSRDQGVAGNTIYF.